The sequence of this T cell receptor (beta chain) was determined in a study of cytomegalovirus exposure and HLA in healthy donors. PCR employed 60 Vbeta and 13 Jbeta primers. TCRdb's copy holds only in-frame clones and misses some; the assay was immunoSEQ multiplex PCR. The data show around 150,000 clones, roughly 85% seen once. The CDR3 has 17 amino acids. Trimming at V came to 9 bases and at J to 2 bases, leaving 16 bases not matched to a gene. Germline V gene data show CDR1 as ENHRY and CDR2 as SYGVKD. The chain is built from TRBV10-3 and TRBJ2-3; 8 nucleotides align to TRBD2. The TCR was taken from a man younger than 30 in good health and CMV-seropositive. The specimen sequenced was PBMCs. The CDR3 DNA reads TGTGCCATACAAGAGCGGGGGCCTCTCTCGTCCACAGATACGCAGTATTTT. Its protein product is CAIQERGPLSSTDTQYF.